Following are 14 T cell receptor beta chains from one sample sequenced in a study of blood T cell repertoires in COVID-19. Measured with immunoSEQ multiplex PCR; TCRdb has only the in-frame clones, and not every one. The sample comprises over 150,000 clones, around four fifths of which are singletons, and around 8.9% rests with the top ten. The source material was peripheral blood. These receptors originate from a woman older than 75 with COVID-19, enrolled during active disease.

V is TRBV6-5 and J is TRBJ1-6; D is perhaps TRBD1 (6 bases). Trimming stripped 7 bases from V and 6 bases from J, with 16 bases between. Germline V CDR1 and CDR2: MNHEY, SVGAGI. The CDR3 is made up of 15 amino acids. CDR3 DNA sequence: TGTGCCAGCACCGAGGGGGACAAGTTTAATTCACCCCTCCACTTT. The encoded protein is CASTEGDKFNSPLHF.

The chain employs TRBV5-6 and TRBJ2-7, with D possibly matching TRBD1 (6 bases). This CDR3 has 12 amino acids. CDR1 is SGHDT and CDR2 is YYEEEE in the germline V gene. V was clipped by 3 bases and J by 2 bases, with 6 bases between them. CDR3 protein: CASSWGPYEQYF. DNA of the CDR3: TGTGCCAGCAGCTGGGGGCCCTACGAGCAGTACTTC.

This rearrangement joins TRBV6-6 to TRBJ1-5; D might be TRBD1 (5 bases). V shed 0 bases and J shed 7 bases, with 10 bases lying between them. Germline loops: CDR1 MNHNY, CDR2 SVGAGI (reference sequence). The CDR3 consists of 14 residues. The DNA for the CDR3 is TGTGCCAGCAGTTACTCAGGGGAAGGCCAGCCCCAGCATTTT. Translating it yields CASSYSGEGQPQHF.

V usage is TRBV6-1 and J usage is TRBJ1-6, with 8 positions matching TRBD1. The junction had 5 bases not matched to a gene; V was cut back by 2 bases and J by 8 bases. The CDR3 consists of 15 residues. Looked up from germline, CDR1 is MNHNS and CDR2 is SASEGT. The CDR3 sequence is CASSEQTGDYSPLHF. DNA of the CDR3: TGTGCCAGCAGTGAACAGACAGGGGACTATTCACCCCTCCACTTT.

The genes are TRBV11-3 and TRBJ2-2, with 10 bases matching TRBD1. CDR1 and CDR2 (germline): SGHNT, YENEEA. J was trimmed by 7 bases and V by 1 base; bases with no gene match: 3. CDR3 length equals 15 residues. The CDR3 nucleotides are TGTGCCAGCAGCTTAGGACAGGGGGCGATCGGGGAGCTGTTTTTT. This codes for CASSLGQGAIGELFF. Filled out from reference TRBV11-3 and TRBJ2-2, the complete variable domain reads EAGVVQSPRYKIIEKKQPVAFWCNPISGHNTLYWYLQNLGQGPELLIRYENEEAVDDSQLPKDRFSAERLKGVDSTLKIQPAELGDSAVYLCASSLGQGAIGELFFGEGSRLTVL.

The CDR3 DNA reads as TGTGCCAGCAGTTACTCGACTAGCGGGGGTTTTGAGACCCAGTACTTC. It is translated as CASSYSTSGGFETQYF. This chain links TRBV6-5 with TRBJ2-5; TRBD2 aligns across 12 bases. This CDR3 has 16 residues. The V gene end was trimmed by 0 bases and the J gene end by 5 bases; junction bases not matched to a gene: 4. Per the germline V gene, CDR1 is MNHEY and CDR2 is SVGAGI.

The chain carries TRBV27 and TRBJ1-2; possibly TRBD1 for D (6 bases). V was pared by 2 bases and J by 8 bases, with 21 bases between. The CDR3 loop spans 16 amino acids. CDR1 and CDR2 (germline): MNHEY, SMNVEV (reference sequence). CDR3: CASSLRTDWPERGYTF. Written as DNA, the CDR3 is TGTGCCAGCAGTTTAAGGACAGATTGGCCTGAGCGGGGCTACACCTTC.

This chain connects TRBV5-1 to TRBJ2-3; D tentatively fits TRBD1 or TRBD2 (5 bases each). The V gene lost 7 bases and the J gene lost 3 bases, with 15 bases spanning the gap. Germline V lookup: CDR1 SGHRS, CDR2 YFSETQ. CDR3 length: 14 residues. The CDR3 protein is CASGLGERTDTQYF. CDR3 sequence (DNA): TGCGCCAGCGGGTTGGGGGAGCGTACAGATACGCAGTATTTT.

As regards this clone: This same CDR3 is encoded by further DNA sequences in the sample. The CDR3 nucleotides read TGTGCCTCCAGGGGACAGCTGAACACTGAAGCTTTCTTT. Encoded protein: CASRGQLNTEAFF. V is TRBV7-8 and J is TRBJ1-1, with 7 bases lining up with TRBD1. With V trimmed by 11 bases and J by 0 bases, 6 bases remained unmatched. Germline CDR1 is SGHVS and CDR2 is FQNEAQ. CDR3 length: 13 amino acids.

V gene TRBV19 combines with J gene TRBJ1-5; 7 positions match TRBD1. This CDR3 has 15 residues. Germline V CDR1 and CDR2: LNHDA, SQIVND (reference sequence). J lost 6 bases, V lost 2 bases, and 7 bases had no gene match. CDR3 in DNA: TGTGCCAGTAGTATATCAAGACAGGGAATTCAGCCCCAGCATTTT. It codes for CASSISRQGIQPQHF.

J is TRBJ2-5 and V is TRBV7-9; D perhaps matches TRBD1 (6 bases). The V end lost 6 bases, the J end lost 2 bases, and 10 bases lay between the germline ends. This CDR3 is built from 13 residues. The V gene's germline CDR1 is SEHNR and CDR2 FQNEAQ (reference sequence). As DNA, the CDR3 is TGTGCCAGCAGTCGGGGACAACAAGAGACCCAGTACTTC. This gives the protein CASSRGQQETQYF.

This chain uses TRBV4-1 with TRBJ1-4; 7 bases are a match to TRBD1. CDR1 is MGHRA and CDR2 is YSYEKL in the germline V gene. The CDR3 totals 16 residues. V lost 1 base, J lost 8 bases, and 10 bases stayed unmatched. DNA for the CDR3: TGCGCCAGCAGCCAAGGGGCCGGGACAGCTTTGGAAAAACTGTTTTTT. This translates into CASSQGAGTALEKLFF.

The chain combines TRBV5-1 with TRBJ1-4; D unclear. The CDR3 runs to 15 residues. Germline-derived CDR1 and CDR2 are SGHRS and YFSETQ. The V end was cut by 0 bases, the J end by 5 bases, with 11 bases between. CDR3 in DNA: TGCGCCAGCAGCTTGGTGGCGGGAGGAAATGAAAAACTGTTTTTT. It yields the protein CASSLVAGGNEKLFF.

The V call is TRBV6-1, the J call TRBJ1-3; D remains unclear. V lost 3 bases and J 1 base, leaving 10 bases between the germline ends. This CDR3 has 15 residues. Germline CDR1 reads MNHNS; CDR2 reads SASEGT. The CDR3 DNA is TGTGCCAGCAGTGAGCACGTCGGGTCTGGAAACACCATATATTTT. It encodes CASSEHVGSGNTIYF.